This T cell receptor beta chain stems from a study of tumor-infiltrating lymphocytes in primary liver carcinoma. Germline V gene lookup returns CDR1 ENHRY and CDR2 SYGVKD. This CDR3 is built from 15 residues. V lost 4 bases to trimming and J lost 7 bases, with 17 bases between them. Germline DNA was extracted alongside blood RNA, which was obtained from unsorted whole blood. No treatment had been given to the patients, who were chronically infected with HBV. Comments on this clonotype: Its specificity is not known.

TCR beta cDNA was reverse-transcribed from about 0.45 ug of total RNA. The reaction used a constant-region primer and ProtoScript II reverse transcriptase. Slightly modified ARM-PCR, run as three nested multiplex PCR rounds, produced the TCR beta libraries. The two initial PCR rounds, about 9 cycles each, used TRBV1-TRBV30 forward and C-beta reverse primers. From the multiplex PCR reads, TCRdb called clonotypes with MiXCR, one entry per CDR3 protein. The data contain hundreds of thousands of distinct CDR3 sequences, 55% to 65% of them singletons. Notes on the study in general: Tumors carried a top-250-clone fraction significantly exceeding that of blood (p = 0.039). Tumor-adjacent and tumor-blood pairs shared less of their repertoires than tumor region pairs shared.

The sample consisted of peripheral blood. The TCR was taken from a middle-aged man with primary liver carcinoma and hepatitis B virus infection. The chain carries TRBV10-3 and TRBJ2-1; the D gene is possibly TRBD1 (7 bases). The CDR3 reads CAISVLIQGRNEQFF. The CDR3 nucleotides are TGTGCCATCAGTGTGCTCATACAGGGGAGGAATGAGCAGTTCTTC.